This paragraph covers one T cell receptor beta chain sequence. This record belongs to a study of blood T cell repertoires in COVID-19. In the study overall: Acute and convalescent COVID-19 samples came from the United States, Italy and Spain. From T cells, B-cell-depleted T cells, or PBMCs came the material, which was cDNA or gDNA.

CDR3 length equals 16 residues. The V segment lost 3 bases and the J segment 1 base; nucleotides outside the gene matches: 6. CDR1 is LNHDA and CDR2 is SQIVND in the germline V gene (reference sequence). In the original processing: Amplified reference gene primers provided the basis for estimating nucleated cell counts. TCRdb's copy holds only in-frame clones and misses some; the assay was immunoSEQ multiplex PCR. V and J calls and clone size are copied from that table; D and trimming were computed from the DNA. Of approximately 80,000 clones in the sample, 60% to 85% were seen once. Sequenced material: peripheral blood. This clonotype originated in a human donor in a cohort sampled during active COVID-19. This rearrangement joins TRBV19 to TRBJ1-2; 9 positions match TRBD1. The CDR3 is CASSITGTGLNYGYTF. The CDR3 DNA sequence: TGTGCCAGTAGTATCACCGGGACAGGGCTTAACTATGGCTACACCTTC.